This T cell receptor beta chain derives from a study of blood T cell repertoires in COVID-19. With 6 bases clipped from V and 10 bases from J, the junction kept 10 bases outside the gene matches. The germline CDR1 and CDR2 sequences are MGHRA and YSYEKL. This CDR3 contains 14 residues. Method: immunoSEQ multiplex PCR; TCRdb's copy keeps in-frame clones and lacks some. The sample lists approximately 280,000 clones; around 90% were seen once. The sequenced material came from peripheral blood. This TCR derives from a woman aged 25 to 45 with COVID-19, enrolled during active disease. This sequence joins TRBV4-1 and TRBJ2-1, with 9 bases lining up with TRBD1. This chain's CDR3 is CASRPPGQGREQFF. CDR3 DNA sequence: TGCGCCAGCAGGCCACCGGGACAGGGACGCGAGCAGTTCTTC.